This T cell receptor (beta chain) comes out of a study of a mutant IDH1 vaccine in newly diagnosed glioma. For the study at large: Earlier care involved radiotherapy, temozolomide, or both, and the majority received both. Week 35 brought visit V12, which was followed by visit V13 at week 47.

Profiled with immunoSEQ multiplex PCR; TCRdb holds only in-frame clones, not every one. The data contain tens of thousands of clones, 74% of them singletons. This clone was seen only once. Its target is not known. Noted time point: week 35, safety follow-up. With topical imiquimod, each dose of the vaccine consisted of 300 ug of mutant IDH1 20-mer peptide. The sample consisted of PBMCs, taken from a glioma patient whose treatment included an IDH1 peptide vaccine. This TCR came from a middle-aged man with glioma.

The CDR3 DNA is TGTGCCAGCAGCTTCCCGGGACAGGGGAAAGGTGAGCAGTTCTTC. It specifies CASSFPGQGKGEQFF. The chain carries TRBV9 and TRBJ2-1, with 10 nucleotides matching TRBD1. V trimming: 4 bases; J trimming: 9 bases; junction bases outside the gene matches: 10. This CDR3 comprises 15 residues. The germline V gene has CDR1 SGDLS and CDR2 YYNGEE.